The 12 T cell receptor beta chains presented below share a single source sample, sequenced in a study of cytomegalovirus exposure and HLA in healthy donors. In the PCR, 60 Vbeta and 13 Jbeta primers were used. Sequencing used immunoSEQ multiplex PCR; TCRdb keeps in-frame clones, though not all of them. Of 130,000 to 150,000 clones in the sample, about four fifths were seen once. Sequencing was done on a sample of PBMCs. All receptors derive from a male donor in good health and CMV-seropositive.

The chain couples TRBV28 to TRBJ1-5; TRBD1 agrees at 9 bases. The V segment lost 2 bases and the J segment 7 bases; nucleotides outside the gene matches: 9. Germline CDR1 and CDR2: MDHEN and SYDVKM. This CDR3 region has 16 residues. The CDR3: CASSLGGQGFIQPQHF. The CDR3 nucleotides are TGTGCCAGCAGTTTAGGGGGACAGGGTTTTATACAGCCCCAGCATTTT.

This sequence joins TRBV7-3 and TRBJ2-1, with TRBD2 identical over 13 bases. Trimming took 5 bases from V and 7 from J; bases not matched to a gene: 2. This CDR3 region has 14 residues. Germline lookup yields CDR1 SGHTA and CDR2 FQGTGA. For the CDR3, the DNA is TGTGCCAGCAGCCAGGGACTAGCGGGGAATGAGCAGTTCTTC. This gives the protein CASSQGLAGNEQFF.

This clone was seen only once. The chain uses TRBV30 and TRBJ2-1; D uncertain. The CDR3 is 14 residues long. The ends were cut back, 2 bases at V and 3 bases at J, with 11 bases in the middle. Germline CDR1 GTSNPN, CDR2 SVGIG (reference sequence). CDR3 nucleotides: TGTGCCTGGAGTCCCTGGAGCGACTACAATGAGCAGTTCTTC. Protein product: CAWSPWSDYNEQFF.

This clone appeared once. The V gene is TRBV6-1, the J gene TRBJ1-5; 8 nucleotides match TRBD1. Trimming cost V 6 bases and J 0 bases; bases outside gene matches: 4. Germline loops: CDR1 MNHNS, CDR2 SASEGT. CDR3 length equals 15 residues. CDR3: CASRGTGFSNQPQHF. CDR3 DNA sequence: TGTGCCAGCAGGGGGACAGGTTTTAGCAATCAGCCCCAGCATTTT.

Regarding this clone: Other DNA sequences within the sample encode an identical CDR3. The chain carries TRBV5-4 and TRBJ1-4, with no clear D. CDR1 and CDR2 from the germline V gene are SGHNT and YYREEE (reference sequence). Trimming shortened V by 0 bases and J by 11 bases, and 11 bases separated the two germline ends. The length of the CDR3 is 13 residues. This CDR3 is CASSLVQEEKLFF. In DNA, the CDR3 is TGTGCCAGCAGCTTGGTCCAAGAGGAGAAACTGTTTTTT.

This clone turned up a few times. This sequence joins TRBV2 and TRBJ2-1, with 8 nucleotides matching TRBD2. The CDR3 length is 13 residues. J gave up 6 bases and V 8 bases, and 6 bases lay outside the gene matches. Germline V gene sequence: CDR1 SNHLY, CDR2 FYNNEI. CDR3: CASDTSGFNEQFF. As DNA, the CDR3 is TGTGCCAGCGATACTAGCGGTTTCAATGAGCAGTTCTTC.

J is TRBJ2-3 and V is TRBV5-8; D remains unclear. The CDR3 contains 11 residues. Germline V lookup: CDR1 SGHTS, CDR2 YDEGEE. V was shortened by 4 bases and J by 4 bases, with 4 bases between the two germline ends. In DNA, the CDR3 is TGTGCCAGCAGCCTAGCAGATACGCAGTATTTT. The encoded protein is CASSLADTQYF.

This clone was seen a single time. V gene TRBV19 combines with J gene TRBJ2-1; no definite D call. Trimming cost V 5 bases and J 4 bases, with 9 bases left between them. CDR1 is LNHDA, CDR2 SQIVND, per germline (reference sequence). The CDR3 spans 13 residues. The CDR3 DNA is TGTGCCAGTAGTCTGACTGAATACAATGAGCAGTTCTTC. Amino acid sequence: CASSLTEYNEQFF.

This chain uses TRBV27 with TRBJ2-7; D not resolved. The germline V gene encodes CDR1 MNHEY and CDR2 SMNVEV (reference sequence). This CDR3 is 14 amino acids long. V shed 5 bases and J shed 7 bases, with 18 bases lying between them. The CDR3 region is CASSPKEVIWEQYF. The CDR3 DNA sequence: TGTGCCAGCAGTCCCAAAGAGGTTATCTGGGAGCAGTACTTC.

V usage is TRBV29-1 and J usage is TRBJ2-7, with 11 bases fitting TRBD2. The junction had 5 bases not matched to a gene; V was cut back by 8 bases and J by 2 bases. CDR1 SQVTM and CDR2 ANQGSEA come from the germline V gene. CDR3 length: 13 amino acids. The CDR3 protein is CSSGTSGPYEQYF. DNA for the CDR3: TGCAGCTCCGGGACTAGCGGTCCCTACGAGCAGTACTTC.

The rearrangement uses TRBV6-5 and TRBJ2-7, with D maybe TRBD2 (5 bases). The CDR3 loop spans 14 amino acids. The germline V and J ends were trimmed by 2 bases and 3 bases, with 11 bases remaining between them. Germline V gives CDR1 MNHEY, CDR2 SVGAGI. The DNA for the CDR3 is TGTGCCAGCAGTTACGGACTGGCTAACTACGAGCAGTACTTC. It yields the protein CASSYGLANYEQYF.

V usage is TRBV7-9 and J usage is TRBJ1-3, with D uncertain. Trimming took off 2 bases at V and 0 bases at J, with 8 bases between the two ends. This CDR3 has 15 amino acids. Germline lookup yields CDR1 SEHNR and CDR2 FQNEAQ (reference sequence). This CDR3 reads CASSLSWSSGNTIYF. The CDR3 DNA is TGTGCCAGCAGCTTATCATGGAGCTCTGGAAACACCATATATTTT.